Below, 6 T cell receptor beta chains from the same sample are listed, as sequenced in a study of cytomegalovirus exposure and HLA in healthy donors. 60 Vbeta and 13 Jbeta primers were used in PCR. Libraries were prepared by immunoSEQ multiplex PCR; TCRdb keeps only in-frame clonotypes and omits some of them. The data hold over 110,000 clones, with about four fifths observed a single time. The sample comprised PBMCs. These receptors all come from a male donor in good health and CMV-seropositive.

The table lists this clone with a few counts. DNA for the CDR3: TGCAGCGTATTGTATGTTCAACCGGTTGAGACCCAGTACTTC. This encodes CSVLYVQPVETQYF. V is TRBV29-1 and J is TRBJ2-5; D gene unclear. The ends were cut back, 6 bases at V and 5 bases at J, with 19 bases in the middle. The V gene's germline CDR1 is SQVTM and CDR2 ANQGSEA. The CDR3 extends over 14 amino acids.

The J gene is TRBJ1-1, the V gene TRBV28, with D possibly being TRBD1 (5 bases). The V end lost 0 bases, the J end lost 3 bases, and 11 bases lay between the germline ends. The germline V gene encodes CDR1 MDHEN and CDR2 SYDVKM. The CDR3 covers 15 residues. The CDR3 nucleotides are TGTGCCAGCAGTTTATGGGCAGAGACAGACACTGAAGCTTTCTTT. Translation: CASSLWAETDTEAFF.

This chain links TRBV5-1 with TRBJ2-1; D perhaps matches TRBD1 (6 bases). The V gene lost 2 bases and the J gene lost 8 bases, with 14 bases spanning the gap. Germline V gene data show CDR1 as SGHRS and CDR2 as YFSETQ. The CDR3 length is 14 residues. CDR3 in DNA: TGCGCCAGCAGCTTCTCCCGGGACACCCATGAGCAGTTCTTC. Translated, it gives CASSFSRDTHEQFF.

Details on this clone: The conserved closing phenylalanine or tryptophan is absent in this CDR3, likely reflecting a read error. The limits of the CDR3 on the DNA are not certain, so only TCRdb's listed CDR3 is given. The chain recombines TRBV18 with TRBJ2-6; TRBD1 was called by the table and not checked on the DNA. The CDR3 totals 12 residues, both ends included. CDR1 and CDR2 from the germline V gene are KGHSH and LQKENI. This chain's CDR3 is CASSPPGQAGEV.

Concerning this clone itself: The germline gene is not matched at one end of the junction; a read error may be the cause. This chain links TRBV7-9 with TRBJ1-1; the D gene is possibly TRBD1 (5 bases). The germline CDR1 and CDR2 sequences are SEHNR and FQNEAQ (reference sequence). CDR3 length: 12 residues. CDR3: CSSSQGLPEAFF. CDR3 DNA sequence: TGTTCCAGCAGCCAGGGTTTGCCTGAAGCTTTCTTT.

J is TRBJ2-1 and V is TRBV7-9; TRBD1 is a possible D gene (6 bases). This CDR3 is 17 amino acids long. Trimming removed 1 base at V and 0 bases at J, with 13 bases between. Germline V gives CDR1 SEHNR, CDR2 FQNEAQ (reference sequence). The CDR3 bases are TGTGCCAGCAGCTTAGGGACAGACAGCAGCTCCTACAATGAGCAGTTCTTC. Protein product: CASSLGTDSSSYNEQFF. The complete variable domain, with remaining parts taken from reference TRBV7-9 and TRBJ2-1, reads DTGVSQNPRHKITKRGQNVTFRCDPISEHNRLYWYRQTLGQGPEFLTYFQNEAQLEKSRLLSDRFSAERPKGSFSTLEIQRTEQGDSAMYLCASSLGTDSSSYNEQFFGPGTRLTVL.